Listed below are T cell receptor beta chains from one sample, sequenced in a study of T cell responses to AZD1222 COVID-19 vaccine. This table comes from immunoSEQ multiplex PCR, and its TCRdb copy is limited to in-frame clones, with some not included. The sample lists about 50,000 clones; around 85% were seen once. Sequencing was performed on peripheral blood, taken on day 0 of AZD1222 vaccination. The receptors come from an adult in good health. Both conserved end residues are part of each CDR3. A D gene is named only where the DNA matches it firmly. Only part of the rows carry a size: once, few, many, or a class if the clone is expanded.

clone size,V gene,J gene,D gene,CDR3 protein,CDR3 DNA
once,TRBV5-8,TRBJ1-2,NA,CASSWGILYGYTF,TGTGCCAGCAGCTGGGGGATTTTGTATGGCTACACCTTC
NA,TRBV2,TRBJ1-4,NA,CASSERGFGFADEKLFF,TGTGCCAGCAGTGAAAGGGGCTTTGGATTCGCCGATGAAAAACTGTTTTTT
NA,TRBV5-4,TRBJ2-2,TRBD1,CASSLAGDRVTGELFF,TGTGCCAGCAGCTTGGCCGGGGACAGGGTAACCGGGGAGCTGTTTTTT
NA,TRBV19,TRBJ2-5,TRBD1,CASRDRVGQETQYF,TGTGCCAGTAGGGACAGGGTGGGCCAAGAGACCCAGTACTTC
NA,TRBV7-8,TRBJ2-7,NA,CASSLNRYYEQYF,TGTGCCAGCAGCTTAAATCGGTACTACGAGCAGTACTTC
NA,TRBV30,TRBJ1-2,NA,CAWSPQIGTIF,TGTGCCTGGAGCCCTCAGATAGGGACAATCTTC
few,TRBV5-1,TRBJ2-2,NA,CASSTGRSNTGELFF,TGCGCCAGCAGCACGGGCAGGTCGAACACCGGGGAGCTGTTTTTT
NA,TRBV19,TRBJ2-7,NA,CASSIASRGAYEQYF,TGTGCCAGTAGTATAGCGTCCAGGGGGGCCTACGAGCAGTACTTC
NA,TRBV2,TRBJ1-4,NA,CASSESIWEEDENEKLFF,TGTGCCAGCAGTGAAAGCATCTGGGAAGAGGACGAGAATGAAAAACTGTTTTTT
NA,TRBV28,TRBJ1-2,NA,CASSLYYGYTF,TGTGCCAGCAGCCTATATTATGGCTACACCTTC
NA,TRBV20-1,TRBJ2-2,NA,CSASAQTNTGELFF,TGCAGTGCTAGTGCGCAGACGAACACCGGGGAGCTGTTTTTT
NA,TRBV27,TRBJ2-5,TRBD1,CASSLPKTGGAETQYF,TGTGCCAGCAGTTTACCAAAGACAGGGGGCGCAGAGACCCAGTACTTC
NA,TRBV5-1,TRBJ2-3,NA,CASSTLEGADTQYF,TGCGCCAGCAGTACACTCGAGGGGGCAGATACGCAGTATTTT
NA,TRBV5-5,TRBJ2-3,NA,CASTVLGSTDTQYF,TGTGCCAGCACAGTTTTGGGGAGCACAGATACGCAGTATTTT
NA,TRBV3-1/TRBV3-2,TRBJ2-7,TRBD1,CASSQGPGQGTYEQYF,TGTGCCAGCAGCCAAGGCCCGGGACAGGGAACCTACGAGCAGTACTTC
few,TRBV10-3,TRBJ2-2,TRBD1,CAIYVRSGQDHTGELFF,TGTGCCATCTACGTCAGATCGGGACAGGATCACACCGGGGAGCTGTTTTTT
NA,TRBV10-3,TRBJ1-2,TRBD1,CAISESTPGGFGYTF,TGTGCCATCAGTGAGTCGACCCCAGGGGGCTTCGGCTACACCTTC
NA,TRBV5-1,TRBJ2-6,TRBD1,CASRMGTGGTGANVLTF,TGCGCCAGCAGGATGGGGACAGGGGGCACTGGGGCCAACGTCCTGACTTTC
few,TRBV9,TRBJ1-5,TRBD1,CASSPTGGGQPQHF,TGTGCCAGCAGCCCGACAGGGGGGGGGCAGCCCCAGCATTTT
once,TRBV18,TRBJ2-3,NA,CASSPGRAASTDTQYF,TGTGCCAGCTCACCAGGGAGAGCGGCTAGCACAGATACGCAGTATTTT
NA,TRBV5-4,TRBJ1-2,NA,CASSLLVTENYGYTF,TGTGCCAGCAGCTTACTCGTGACTGAAAACTATGGCTACACCTTC
NA,TRBV7-3,TRBJ1-6,NA,CASSTGGEYNSPLHF,TGTGCCAGCAGCACCGGGGGTGAATATAATTCACCCCTCCACTTT
NA,TRBV27,TRBJ1-4,NA,CASSLSPNPGTSEEKLFF,TGTGCCAGCAGTTTATCGCCCAACCCCGGGACCTCAGAGGAAAAACTGTTTTTT
NA,TRBV2,TRBJ1-4,NA,CASQNEKLFF,TGTGCCAGCCAAAATGAAAAACTGTTTTTT
NA,TRBV7-3,TRBJ1-3,NA,CASSLGVGNTIYF,TGTGCCAGCAGCTTAGGGGTTGGAAACACCATATATTTT
NA,TRBV14,TRBJ2-7,NA,CASSQAMIGYEQYF,TGTGCCAGCAGCCAAGCTATGATCGGATACGAGCAGTACTTC
NA,TRBV5-4,TRBJ1-2,TRBD1,CASSVTGGGQGYTF,TGTGCCAGCAGCGTGACAGGGGGCGGTCAGGGCTACACCTTC
NA,TRBV27,TRBJ2-7,TRBD2,CASSLSPGLSYEQYF,TGTGCCAGCAGTTTATCACCGGGACTATCCTACGAGCAGTACTTC
NA,TRBV4-1,TRBJ2-1,NA,CASSQDHPTDEQFF,TGCGCCAGCAGCCAAGATCACCCGACGGATGAGCAGTTCTTC
NA,TRBV6-5,TRBJ2-5,NA,CASSYSDGAKRTQYF,TGTGCCAGCAGTTACTCAGACGGTGCCAAGAGAACCCAGTACTTC
once,TRBV3-1/TRBV3-2,TRBJ2-7,TRBD1,CASSLADRDNYEQYF,TGTGCCAGCAGCCTCGCCGACAGGGATAACTACGAGCAGTACTTC
NA,TRBV4-1,TRBJ1-2,NA,CASSQSWASNGYTF,TGCGCCAGCAGCCAATCTTGGGCATCAAATGGCTACACCTTC
once,TRBV2,TRBJ1-5,NA,CASSDFNSNQPQHF,TGTGCCAGCAGTGACTTTAACAGCAATCAGCCCCAGCATTTT
NA,TRBV15,TRBJ1-6,NA,CATSRDRGIRSPLHF,TGTGCCACCAGCAGAGATAGGGGGATTCGGTCACCCCTCCACTTT
NA,TRBV6-5,TRBJ1-5,NA,CASSPFNSNQPQHF,TGTGCCAGCAGCCCATTTAATAGCAATCAGCCCCAGCATTTT
NA,TRBV2,TRBJ1-4,TRBD1,CASSLRDREEKLFF,TGTGCCAGCAGCCTCCGGGACAGGGAGGAAAAACTGTTTTTT
NA,TRBV5-5,TRBJ1-1,NA,CASSLAGSSTEAFF,TGTGCCAGCAGCTTGGCGGGCAGCTCGACTGAAGCTTTCTTT
NA,TRBV11-2,TRBJ1-3,NA,CASSLGPPGPGRDTIYF,TGTGCCAGCAGCTTAGGCCCTCCAGGGCCGGGGAGGGACACCATATATTTT
NA,TRBV5-1,TRBJ2-1,NA,CASSITPGPTMSNEQFF,TGCGCCAGCAGCATTACTCCGGGACCTACGATGTCCAATGAGCAGTTCTTC
NA,TRBV10-2,TRBJ2-1,NA,CASSPDETVLVNNEQFF,TGCGCCAGCAGCCCCGATGAGACGGTCTTAGTGAACAATGAGCAGTTCTTC
NA,TRBV10-3,TRBJ2-3,TRBD2,CAISELAGGNTDTQYF,TGTGCCATCAGTGAGTTAGCGGGGGGGAACACAGATACGCAGTATTTT
few,TRBV11-2,TRBJ1-4,NA,CASSFGPGNEKLFF,NA
NA,TRBV7-2,TRBJ1-5,NA,CASSLAGGSQPQHF,TGTGCCAGCAGCTTAGCTGGGGGCAGTCAGCCCCAGCATTTT
NA,TRBV7-8,TRBJ1-5,NA,CASSSSTGSWLSNQPQHF,TGTGCCAGCAGCTCATCTACAGGGTCATGGCTTAGCAATCAGCCCCAGCATTTT
NA,TRBV28,TRBJ1-5,NA,CASSLGGTNQPQHF,TGTGCCAGCAGTTTGGGGGGGACCAATCAGCCCCAGCATTTT
NA,TRBV28,TRBJ1-1,TRBD1,CASSLGTGGRDTEAFF,TGTGCCAGCAGTTTAGGGACAGGGGGCCGGGACACTGAAGCTTTCTTT
once,TRBV7-9,TRBJ2-3,NA,CASSLGAFTDTQYF,TGTGCCAGCAGCTTAGGGGCTTTCACAGATACGCAGTATTTT
NA,TRBV6-5,TRBJ1-1,NA,CASRRQGNTEAFF,TGTGCCAGCAGGCGCCAGGGGAACACTGAAGCTTTCTTT